This is a list of T cell receptor beta chains from one sample in a study of blood T cell repertoires in COVID-19. The repertoire was sequenced with immunoSEQ multiplex PCR; TCRdb's copy has only in-frame clones and lacks some. The sample yields around 320,000 clones, 90% seen once. Sequenced: PBMCs or T cells enriched from blood (not recorded which). The receptors shown here come from a woman aged 25-40 years who had been exposed to COVID-19. Both conserved end residues are part of each CDR3.

TRBV12-3/TRBV12-4	TRBJ1-2	CASSSVRNYGYTF
TRBV27	TRBJ2-7	CASTSLNRPEQYF
TRBV5-1	TRBJ1-2	CASSPQPGQGARDYGYTF
TRBV7-9	TRBJ1-3	CASSLADSLSGNTIYF
TRBV10-3	TRBJ1-3	CAIRVSGSGNTIYF
TRBV5-1	TRBJ1-2	CASFHGTGGAYGYTF
TRBV6-5	TRBJ1-3	CASRPPSSGNTIYF
TRBV7-8	TRBJ2-3	CASSLELPDTQYF
TRBV18	TRBJ2-6	CASSPPAAGANVLTF
TRBV3-1/TRBV3-2	TRBJ2-5	CASSRGDSQETQYF
TRBV7-5	TRBJ2-6	CARSLEGGESSGANVLTF
TRBV29-1	TRBJ2-1	CSVVPGGSYNEQFF
TRBV5-5	TRBJ1-4	CASSLPSRQGRLEKLFF
TRBV7-8	TRBJ2-7	CASSSAGTVDEQYF
TRBV3-1/TRBV3-2	TRBJ1-6	CASSLKGGPGNSPLHF
TRBV7-8	TRBJ1-1	CASSYRTGVNTEAFF
TRBV5-1	TRBJ1-4	CASSPDPARVEKLFF
TRBV7-9	TRBJ2-2	CASSLKAGKSTGELFF
TRBV5-4	TRBJ2-5	CATWGGKPLWRETQYF
TRBV2	TRBJ2-7	CASSDRGYEQYF
TRBV5-8	TRBJ2-7	CASSSGTGRSYEQYF
TRBV24-1	TRBJ1-2	CATSERAHDLDGYTF
TRBV7-2	TRBJ1-1	CASSIRGGKAFF
TRBV20-1	TRBJ2-3	CSASSRTDTQYF
TRBV7-9	TRBJ1-1	CASSLTPPQGANTEAFF
TRBV29-1	TRBJ1-2	CSAGTGTANYGYTF
TRBV5-4	TRBJ1-1	CASRMVGGGAFF
TRBV5-4	TRBJ1-2	CASSLAGTGGYGYTF
TRBV28	TRBJ1-5	CASSLVQQPQHF
TRBV5-8	TRBJ2-5	CASSWGQGARETQYF
TRBV18	TRBJ2-1	CASSPPIGGAGYEQFF
TRBV6-5	TRBJ2-1	CASRRDISPNEQFF
TRBV30	TRBJ1-3	CAWSAGPEGNTIYF
TRBV10-3	TRBJ2-7	CAISEPGSSYEQYF
TRBV19	TRBJ1-1	CASSIPSNTEAFF
TRBV5-5	TRBJ2-7	CASSFSATVEQYF
TRBV5-5	TRBJ2-7	CASSSLSSYEQYF
TRBV18	TRBJ2-5	CASRRGETQYF
TRBV18	TRBJ2-7	CASSPGQGATKGYF
TRBV4-3	TRBJ1-1	CASSQEGVSRTEAFF
TRBV6-5	TRBJ2-7	CASSARTGSYEQYF
TRBV2	TRBJ1-2	CASSEVGAQSYGYTF
TRBV6-5	TRBJ2-3	CASSTLTEADTQYF
TRBV10-3	TRBJ2-7	CAISGTGFLRDEQYF
TRBV6-2/TRBV6-3	TRBJ2-1	CASSKSSGRDNNEQFF
TRBV7-9	TRBJ2-3	CASSTLPAGLGDTQYF
TRBV7-2	TRBJ1-6	CASSLARAMNSPLHF